The 28 T cell receptor beta chains below were found in one sample sequenced in a study of T cells in Graves' hyperthyroidism and ophthalmopathy. Amplification of TCR beta CDR3 regions used RNA as the template. Carried out on the TCR CDR3, a first-round RT-PCR used the HTBI primer set. Using its own MiXCR run on the multiplex PCR reads, TCRdb lists one record per CDR3 protein. The sample records around 600,000 distinct CDR3 sequences, 45% being singletons. Input material: peripheral blood or thyroid tissue (not recorded which). Source of these receptors: an adult man with Graves' disease, either hyperthyroidism or ophthalmopathy (not recorded which).

V usage is TRBV7-8 and J usage is TRBJ1-6; maybe TRBD1 (5 bases). CDR3 length: 16 amino acids. With 6 bases removed from V and 9 bases from J, the gap between germline ends came to 21 bases. Germline CDR1 is SGHVS and CDR2 is FQNEAQ. CDR3 amino acids: CASSEAGRLGRSPLHF. The CDR3 DNA reads TGTGCCAGCAGTGAGGCGGGACGCCTAGGGCGTTCACCCCTCCACTTT. Using reference TRBV7-8 and TRBJ1-6 for the parts outside the CDR3, the full variable domain is GAGVSQSPRYKVAKRGQDVALRCDPISGHVSLFWYQQALGQGPEFLTYFQNEAQLDKSGLPSDRFFAERPEGSVSTLKIQRTQQEDSAVYLCASSEAGRLGRSPLHFGNGTRLTVT.

The V call is TRBV10-3, the J call TRBJ2-7, with 9 bases identical to TRBD1. V lost 3 bases to trimming and J lost 5 bases; unmatched junction nucleotides: 2. The CDR3 runs 13 residues. From germline, CDR1 is ENHRY and CDR2 SYGVKD. CDR3 coding DNA: TGTGCCATCAGTGAAAGGGACAGGGACGAGCAGTACTTC. Its translation is CAISERDRDEQYF.

This clonotype was counted at least ten times. The genes are TRBV7-9 and TRBJ1-2; D gene unclear. Trimming took 1 base from V and 12 from J, leaving 18 bases between them. Per germline, CDR1 SEHNR and CDR2 FQNEAQ (reference sequence). The CDR3 is made up of 14 amino acids. This chain's CDR3 is CASSLGPRPRVDTF. The CDR3 nucleotides are TGTGCCAGCAGCTTAGGACCCCGTCCGCGAGTGGACACCTTC.

This rearrangement joins TRBV7-9 to TRBJ1-2; 11 nucleotides match TRBD1. In germline, CDR1 is SEHNR, CDR2 FQNEAQ (reference sequence). The CDR3 extends over 14 amino acids. Trimming removed 1 base from V and 7 bases from J; junction bases left unmatched: 2. In DNA, the CDR3 is TGTGCCAGCAGCTTAGGGACAGGGGGCAGTGGCTACACCTTC. It encodes CASSLGTGGSGYTF.

The V and J genes are TRBV5-1 and TRBJ1-6; 10 nucleotides match TRBD1. The CDR3 runs to 15 residues. The V and J ends lost 4 bases and 7 bases, in that order; junction bases with no gene match: 5. Germline CDR1 is SGHRS and CDR2 is YFSETQ. CDR3 sequence: CASSRDRGQNSPLHF. CDR3 coding DNA: TGCGCCAGCAGCCGGGACAGGGGACAGAATTCACCCCTCCACTTT.

Turning to this clonotype: One base away lies a much larger clone, so this may be a sequencing read error. The chain is built from TRBV5-4 and TRBJ1-1; TRBD1 aligns across 9 bases. Germline V lookup: CDR1 SGHNT, CDR2 YYREEE (reference sequence). The trim removed 7 bases at V and 3 bases at J, leaving 4 bases unmatched. The CDR3 contains 13 residues. CDR3 nucleotides: TGTGCCAGCGCCGGGACAGGGTACACTGAAGCTTTCTTT. Amino acids: CASAGTGYTEAFF.

Notes on this clonotype: A read error is possible here, since a much larger clone lies one base away. J is TRBJ2-5 and V is TRBV29-1; TRBD2 aligns across 9 bases. Germline V gene sequence: CDR1 SQVTM, CDR2 ANQGSEA. The CDR3 sequence is 13 residues long. CDR3 nucleotide sequence: TGCAGCGTCGCTAGCGGGACACAAGGGACCCAGTACTTC. The encoded protein is CSVASGTQGTQYF.

This clonotype appeared a few times. This rearrangement joins TRBV19 to TRBJ2-7; no reliable D call. With 3 bases removed from V and 0 bases from J, the gap between germline ends came to 9 bases. Germline lookup yields CDR1 LNHDA and CDR2 SQIVND (reference sequence). The CDR3 loop spans 14 amino acids. DNA of the CDR3: TGTGCCAGTAGTATTGGTCAGCCCTCCTACGAGCAGTACTTC. The encoded protein is CASSIGQPSYEQYF.

This sequence joins TRBV7-2 and TRBJ1-1, with D tentatively TRBD1 (6 bases). CDR1 is SGHTA and CDR2 is FQGNSA in the germline V gene. V dropped 5 bases and J dropped 1 base, with 17 bases sitting between them. This CDR3 region has 16 residues. The CDR3 coding sequence is TGTGCCAGCAGCGTACAGGGAAGGATCCCGAACACTGAAGCTTTCTTT. Its translation: CASSVQGRIPNTEAFF.

The chain employs TRBV2 and TRBJ2-7; 8 bases map to TRBD2. This CDR3 is built from 14 residues. With 7 bases clipped from V and 2 bases from J, the junction kept 7 bases outside the gene matches. Germline V CDR1 and CDR2: SNHLY, FYNNEI. In DNA, the CDR3 is TGTGCCAGCACGAGGGTCGGGGGGGCCTACGAGCAGTACTTC. Its translation: CASTRVGGAYEQYF.

The chain combines TRBV10-2 with TRBJ2-2; D is ambiguous. Trimming took off 5 bases at V and 1 base at J, with 8 bases between the two ends. The germline V gene encodes CDR1 WSHSY and CDR2 SAAADI. CDR3 size: 14 residues. CDR3 in amino acids: CASSQQRNTGELFF. CDR3 bases: TGCGCCAGCAGTCAACAGAGGAACACCGGGGAGCTGTTTTTT.

In its sample, this clonotype was seen a few times. The chain's CDR3 is CASKGLGWGNEKLFF. CDR3 DNA: TGTGCCAGCAAGGGCCTTGGCTGGGGAAATGAAAAACTGTTTTTT. The V and J genes are TRBV10-3 and TRBJ1-4; D gene unclear. The CDR3 totals 15 residues. The V and J ends lost 10 bases and 5 bases respectively, with 20 bases between them. Per germline, CDR1 ENHRY and CDR2 SYGVKD.

The chain carries TRBV7-2 and TRBJ2-7; TRBD1 matches at 9 bases. Germline loops: CDR1 SGHTA, CDR2 FQGNSA. This CDR3 has 14 amino acids. Germline trimming cut 5 bases from V and 2 bases from J; bases unmatched to any gene: 4. CDR3 loop: CASSTRTGAYEQYF. The CDR3 coding sequence is TGTGCCAGCAGCACCCGGACAGGGGCCTACGAGCAGTACTTC.

The sample holds a few counts of this clonotype. The chain recombines TRBV10-2 with TRBJ2-2, with D perhaps matching TRBD1 or TRBD2 (6 bases each). Germline-derived CDR1 and CDR2 are WSHSY and SAAADI. With 4 bases removed from V and 7 bases from J, the gap between germline ends came to 10 bases. This CDR3 spans 13 amino acids. The chain's CDR3 is CASSVKGGGELFF. CDR3 DNA: TGCGCCAGCAGTGTGAAGGGGGGCGGGGAGCTGTTTTTT.

This clonotype occurred once. A much larger clone is a single base away; this may be a read error. This chain uses TRBV19 with TRBJ2-7; TRBD1 is a possible D gene (5 bases). Germline CDR1 LNHDA, CDR2 SQIVND (reference sequence). This CDR3 is 13 amino acids long. CDR3 amino acids: CANSAGLNYEQYF. The CDR3 nucleotides read TGTGCCAATAGTGCAGGGCTTAACTACGAGCAGTACTTC. Using reference TRBV19 and TRBJ2-7 for the parts outside the CDR3, the full variable domain is DGGITQSPKYLFRKEGQNVTLSCEQNLNHDAMYWYRQDPGQGLRLIYYSQIVNDFQKGDIAEGYSVSREKKESFPLTVTSAQKNPTAFYLCANSAGLNYEQYFGPGTRLTVT.

This clonotype came up many times. The gene calls are TRBV2 and TRBJ1-2; D is uncertain. Germline V lookup: CDR1 SNHLY, CDR2 FYNNEI. V was shortened by 4 bases and J by 6 bases, with 12 bases between the two germline ends. The CDR3 consists of 13 residues. Written as DNA, the CDR3 is TGTGCCAGCAGTGTTGAAGTCGGCGATGGCTACACCTTC. Translated: CASSVEVGDGYTF.

This clonotype has ten or more counts. V gene TRBV2 combines with J gene TRBJ1-6; 9 bases are a match to TRBD1. The length of the CDR3 is 15 residues. The trim removed 3 bases at V and 5 bases at J, leaving 2 bases unmatched. Germline V lookup: CDR1 SNHLY, CDR2 FYNNEI. Here the CDR3 DNA reads TGTGCCAGCAGTGAGGGACAGGGAAATAATTCACCCCTCCACTTT. This gives the protein CASSEGQGNNSPLHF. Complete variable domain (other parts from reference TRBV2 and TRBJ1-6): EPEVTQTPSHQVTQMGQEVILRCVPISNHLYFYWYRQILGQKVEFLVSFYNNEISEKSEIFDDQFSVERPDGSNFTLKIRSTKLEDSAMYFCASSEGQGNNSPLHFGNGTRLTVT.

The rearrangement links TRBV29-1 to TRBJ1-2, with TRBD1 as a possible D gene (6 bases). The V gene lost 3 bases and the J gene lost 8 bases, with 22 bases spanning the gap. CDR3 length: 15 residues. The V gene's germline CDR1 is SQVTM and CDR2 ANQGSEA. CDR3: CSVDPQPRGSGGYTF. In DNA form, the CDR3 reads TGCAGCGTTGATCCCCAACCCAGGGGATCTGGGGGCTACACCTTC.

The rearrangement uses TRBV7-2 and TRBJ2-7; 7 bases line up with TRBD1. Germline values: CDR1 SGHTA, CDR2 FQGNSA. V shed 2 bases and J 4 bases; nucleotides not matched to a gene: 11. The CDR3 covers 16 residues. CDR3 in DNA: TGTGCCAGCAGCTTAACAGGGGTAGAGAGAGATTACGAGCAGTACTTC. It encodes CASSLTGVERDYEQYF.

The chain joins TRBV5-1 to TRBJ2-7; D not resolved. Germline V lookup: CDR1 SGHRS, CDR2 YFSETQ. The length of the CDR3 is 14 residues. V was trimmed by 0 bases and J by 2 bases, leaving 9 bases between them. The CDR3 here is CASSLGWGTYEQYF. The CDR3, as DNA: TGCGCCAGCAGCTTGGGTTGGGGAACCTACGAGCAGTACTTC. The full variable domain, with the rest looked up from reference TRBV5-1 and TRBJ2-7, is KAGVTQTPRYLIKTRGQQVTLSCSPISGHRSVSWYQQTPGQGLQFLFEYFSETQRNKGNFPGRFSGRQFSNSRSEMNVSTLELGDSALYLCASSLGWGTYEQYFGPGTRLTVT.

Notes on this clonotype: A junction end diverges from the germline sequence, so it may reflect a read error. This chain links TRBV2 with TRBJ1-4, with D possibly matching TRBD1 (5 bases). There are 11 residues in the CDR3. CDR1 and CDR2 (germline): SNHLY, FYNNEI. In nucleotides, the CDR3 is TGTGCCAGCAGTCAGAGACAGATGTCCCTTTTT. Translated, it gives CASSQRQMSLF.

This clonotype was picked up one time. The rearrangement uses TRBV29-1 and TRBJ2-3, with 11 bases matching TRBD2. CDR1 and CDR2 from the germline V gene are SQVTM and ANQGSEA. The CDR3 is 14 residues long. The trim removed 4 bases at V and 2 bases at J, leaving 2 bases unmatched. The CDR3 DNA reads as TGCAGCGTTGTTAGCGGGAGGGTCACAGATACGCAGTATTTT. It codes for CSVVSGRVTDTQYF.

In regard to this clonotype: One end of the junction varies from germline; a read error may be responsible. The V call is TRBV6-1, the J call TRBJ2-5, with 7 bases aligning to TRBD1. Per germline, CDR1 MNHNS and CDR2 SASEGT. CDR3 length: 11 amino acids. CDR3 nucleotides: TGTGCCAGCAGTGAAGAGGGGGCGAGCCATTTC. It yields the protein CASSEEGASHF.

The genes are TRBV9 and TRBJ2-7; no firm D call. Per germline, CDR1 SGDLS and CDR2 YYNGEE. CDR3 length equals 10 residues. V shed 10 bases and J shed 9 bases, with 14 bases lying between them. As DNA, the CDR3 is TGTGCCCCGTGGGGATACAGGCAGTACTTC. Protein: CAPWGYRQYF.

The chain recombines TRBV6-1 with TRBJ1-5; D is unresolved. The germline gives CDR1 MNHNS, CDR2 SASEGT. The ends were cut back, 7 bases at V and 7 bases at J, with 17 bases in the middle. The CDR3 sequence is 14 residues long. CDR3 protein: CASTPGFGGQPQHF. In nucleotides, the CDR3 is TGTGCCAGCACCCCAGGATTTGGAGGGCAGCCCCAGCATTTT.

The sample holds a few counts of this clonotype. J is TRBJ1-1 and V is TRBV6-5; 10 nucleotides align to TRBD1. The length of the CDR3 is 15 residues. J gave up 3 bases and V 5 bases, and 6 bases lay outside the gene matches. From germline, CDR1 is MNHEY and CDR2 SVGAGI. In DNA, the CDR3 is TGTGCCAGCAGTGACAGGACAGGGGGTGACACTGAAGCTTTCTTT. Its translation is CASSDRTGGDTEAFF.

A word on this clonotype: A read error may account for a junction end that differs from germline. The chain combines TRBV7-9 with TRBJ2-7; D is undetermined. The CDR3 runs 13 residues. The V gene's germline CDR1 is SEHNR and CDR2 FQNEAQ (reference sequence). The CDR3 bases are TGTGCCGGCAGCTTAGTTTTACCTTACGAGCAGTACTTC. It is translated as CAGSLVLPYEQYF.

Only one count was recorded for this clonotype. A single base is all that separates this from a far larger clone, so a read error is likely. This chain uses TRBV7-2 with TRBJ1-1; D remains unclear. The CDR3 loop spans 14 amino acids. Germline V lookup: CDR1 SGHTA, CDR2 FQGNSA. The CDR3 coding sequence is TGTGCCAGCAGCTTAAGACAAGGTAACACTCAAGCTTTCTTT. Protein product: CASSLRQGNTQAFF.